This TCR beta chain came from a study of blood T cells in healthy people across ages. A J-beta primer mix and a sample-barcoded 5' primer were used in a second PCR of roughly 7 to 12 cycles. Every cDNA was tagged by a template-switch adaptor with 12 random nucleotides. Via MiXCR, TCRdb re-called the 5' RACE reads, giving one row per CDR3 protein. The repertoire holds over 700,000 distinct CDR3 sequences, with around 25% as singletons. This clonotype has only a few counts. The ends were cut back, 0 bases at V and 5 bases at J, with 13 bases in the middle. The CDR3 spans 15 residues. Germline loops: CDR1 MNHNY, CDR2 SVGAGI (reference sequence). These same data were also listed under a study on T cells of mothers and their children. That work contributes: Per 15 ul, 1.5 ug of RNA was used, with all extracted RNA going into cDNA synthesis.

This TCR was sampled from a boy aged 10-17 years in good health. Source material: blood. The gene calls are TRBV6-6 and TRBJ2-5, with D possibly being TRBD2 (6 bases). The CDR3 spells CASSYSSGAGETQYF. The DNA for the CDR3 is TGTGCCAGCAGTTACTCCTCCGGGGCGGGGGAGACCCAGTACTTC.